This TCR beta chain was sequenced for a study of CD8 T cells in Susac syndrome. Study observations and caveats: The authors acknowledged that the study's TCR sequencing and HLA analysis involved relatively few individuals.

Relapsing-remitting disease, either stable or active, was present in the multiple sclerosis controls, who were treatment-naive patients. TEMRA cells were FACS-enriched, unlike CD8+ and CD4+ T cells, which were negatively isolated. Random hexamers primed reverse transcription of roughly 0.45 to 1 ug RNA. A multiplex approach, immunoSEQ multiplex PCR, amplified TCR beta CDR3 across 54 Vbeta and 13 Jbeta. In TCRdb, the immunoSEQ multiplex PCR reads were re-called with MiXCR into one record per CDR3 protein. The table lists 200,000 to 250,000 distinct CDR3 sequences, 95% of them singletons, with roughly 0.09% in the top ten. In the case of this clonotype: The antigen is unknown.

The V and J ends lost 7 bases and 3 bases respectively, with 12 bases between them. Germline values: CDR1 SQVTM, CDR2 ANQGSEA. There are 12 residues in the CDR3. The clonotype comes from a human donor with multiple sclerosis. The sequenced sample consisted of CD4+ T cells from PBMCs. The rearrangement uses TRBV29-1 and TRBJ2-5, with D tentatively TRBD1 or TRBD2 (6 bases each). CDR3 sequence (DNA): TGCAGCGGGGCGAGGGGGGAAGAGACCCAGTACTTC. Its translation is CSGARGEETQYF.